This TCR beta chain originates from a study of blood T cell repertoires in COVID-19. V lost 1 base, J lost 9 bases, and 8 bases lay in between. Germline lookup yields CDR1 SGDLS and CDR2 YYNGEE. This CDR3 has 12 residues. TCRdb's copy holds only in-frame clones and misses some; the assay was immunoSEQ multiplex PCR. Counted here are about 130,000 clones, about 88% occurring once; the ten biggest clones make up roughly 2.2%. V and J are TRBV9 and TRBJ1-5; no clear D gene. Sequenced: PBMCs or T cells enriched from blood (not recorded which). This receptor was taken from a woman aged 50 to 65 who had recovered from COVID-19. The CDR3 DNA sequence: TGTGCCAGCAGCGTACCGCTCGGGCCCCAGCATTTT. This translates into CASSVPLGPQHF.